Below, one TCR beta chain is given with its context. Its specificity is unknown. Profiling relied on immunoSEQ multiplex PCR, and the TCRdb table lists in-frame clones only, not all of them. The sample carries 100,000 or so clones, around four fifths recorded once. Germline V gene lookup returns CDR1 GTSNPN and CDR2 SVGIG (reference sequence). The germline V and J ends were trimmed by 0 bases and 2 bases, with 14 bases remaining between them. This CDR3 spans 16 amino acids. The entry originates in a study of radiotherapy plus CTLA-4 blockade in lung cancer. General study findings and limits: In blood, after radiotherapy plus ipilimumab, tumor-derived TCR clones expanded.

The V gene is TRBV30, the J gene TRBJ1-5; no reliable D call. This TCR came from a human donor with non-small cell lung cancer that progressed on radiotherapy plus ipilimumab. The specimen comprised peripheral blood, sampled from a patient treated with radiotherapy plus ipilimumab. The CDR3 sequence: CAWSVLGFGGNQPQHF. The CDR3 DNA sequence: TGTGCCTGGAGTGTACTAGGGTTTGGCGGCAATCAGCCCCAGCATTTT.